These T cell receptor beta chains were read from a single sample in a study of blood T cells in healthy people across ages. Using its own MiXCR run on the 5' RACE reads, TCRdb lists one record per CDR3 protein. The data hold 550,000 to 650,000 distinct CDR3 sequences, with about 27% observed a single time. The same specimen was also included in a second study, on T cells of mothers and their children.

Sequenced: blood. The receptors stem from a boy under 10 years old in good health. CDR3s include the opening cysteine and the closing phenylalanine or tryptophan. The D gene is left open where the match is weak. Size is stated for part of the rows, as once, few or many counts, or as a class when the clone is expanded.

J gene	V gene	clone size	D gene	CDR3 DNA	CDR3 protein
TRBJ2-7	TRBV7-9	.	.	TGTGCCAGCAGCTTCGTAGACAGCCCCTACGAGCAGTACTTC	CASSFVDSPYEQYF
TRBJ2-7	TRBV20-1	.	.	TGCAGTGCTAGTAAAGGGGGAGCCTACGAGCAGTACTTC	CSASKGGAYEQYF
TRBJ2-2	TRBV11-2	.	TRBD1	TGTGCCAGCAGCTTAGACCTCCCCGGGACAGGGTTGGGGCACACCGGGGAGCTGTTTTTT	CASSLDLPGTGLGHTGELFF
TRBJ2-1	TRBV10-3	.	TRBD2	TGTGCCGTCGCGGGGGGGCCGATCACTACCAATGAGCAGTTCTTC	CAVAGGPITTNEQFF
TRBJ2-3	TRBV12-5	.	.	TGTGCTAGTGGTTTCACAGATACGCAGTATTTT	CASGFTDTQYF
TRBJ2-1	TRBV4-1	few	TRBD2	TGCGCCAGCAGCCCATTCCCCGGGACTAGAGGGCCCAATGAGCAGTTCTTC	CASSPFPGTRGPNEQFF
TRBJ2-3	TRBV12-3/TRBV12-4	.	TRBD2	TGTGCCAGCAGTTTTACCCTAGCGGGAGACGATACGCAGTATTTT	CASSFTLAGDDTQYF
TRBJ1-1	TRBV6-1	.	.	TGTGCCAGCAGTGAAGTCATAGGGGTGGGGACTGAAGCTTTCTTT	CASSEVIGVGTEAFF
TRBJ1-2	TRBV4-1	few	TRBD1	TGCGCCAGCAGCCCACATGACAGGGGGCGCAAATTCTATGGCTACACCTTC	CASSPHDRGRKFYGYTF
TRBJ1-2	TRBV7-9	.	.	TGTGCCAGCAGCTTAGGGGTGTCGACGTCTGTTAATGGCTACACCTTC	CASSLGVSTSVNGYTF
TRBJ2-4	TRBV7-2	many	.	TGTGCCAGCAGCCCCACGCCTCAGGACGGAAACATTCAGTACTTC	CASSPTPQDGNIQYF
TRBJ1-4	TRBV5-1	few	.	TGCGCCAGCAGCTTGATGGGGCCCCGTCACAACGTGCGGCGGGATGGAGGAAGCGAAAAACTGTTTTTT	CASSLMGPRHNVRRDGGSEKLFF
TRBJ2-7	TRBV12-3/TRBV12-4	few	TRBD2	TGTGCCAGCGGGCTAGCGGCTACCTACGAGCAGTACTTC	CASGLAATYEQYF
TRBJ1-4	TRBV5-1	.	.	TGCGCCAGCAGCTTGGACACCTCTAATGAAAAACTGTTTTTT	CASSLDTSNEKLFF
TRBJ2-3	TRBV4-1	.	TRBD2	TGCGCCAGCAGCCAAGAACGAACTAGCGGGGGAAATACGCAGTATTTT	CASSQERTSGGNTQYF
TRBJ2-7	TRBV19	few	.	TGTGCCAGTAGTCTCCTCGACAGCTACGAGCAGTACTTC	CASSLLDSYEQYF
TRBJ2-5	TRBV7-9	few	.	TGTGCCAGCAGCCTCGACCGGGTCATCTCAGAGACCCAGTACTTC	CASSLDRVISETQYF
TRBJ2-3	TRBV7-8	.	TRBD2	TGTGCCAGCAGCTTACCCCCGGGACTAGCGGGAGCAGATACGCAGTATTTT	CASSLPPGLAGADTQYF
TRBJ2-3	TRBV12-3/TRBV12-4	few	.	TGTGCCAGCAGTTCCGCGGCGGGGGCGGGGAACACAGATACGCAGTATTTT	CASSSAAGAGNTDTQYF
TRBJ2-1	TRBV6-6	.	.	TGTGCCAGCAGTCTCCACCTCTACAATGAGCAGTTCTTC	CASSLHLYNEQFF
TRBJ2-3	TRBV20-1	.	TRBD2	TGCAGTGCTAGGCGGGAGGGGGATACGCAGTATTTT	CSARREGDTQYF
TRBJ2-7	TRBV30	few	.	TGTGCCTGGAGTGTAGGGGTAGGCCCCTTCTACGAGCAGTACTTC	CAWSVGVGPFYEQYF
TRBJ2-7	TRBV20-1	.	.	TGCAGTGCTAGAGATTTGAGGACGAACTACGAGCAGTACTTC	CSARDLRTNYEQYF
TRBJ2-2	TRBV19	.	.	TGTGCCAGTAGTATACCGGGGGTGTTAGCCGGGGAGCTGTTTTTT	CASSIPGVLAGELFF
TRBJ2-7	TRBV6-1	.	.	TGTGCCAGCACCGCGGAGGGGGGGCCATACGAGCAGTACTTC	CASTAEGGPYEQYF
TRBJ1-1	TRBV27	.	.	TGTGCCAGCAGTCCCCGACAGCACACGAACACTGAAGCTTTCTTT	CASSPRQHTNTEAFF
TRBJ2-5	TRBV15	.	.	TGTGCCACCAGCAGTGAGGGGGGGATACAAGAGACCCAGTACTTC	CATSSEGGIQETQYF
TRBJ2-5	TRBV20-1	.	.	TGCAGTGCCAATACCCCTTTCGGGACCCAGTACTTC	CSANTPFGTQYF
TRBJ1-4	TRBV30	few	.	TGTGCCTGGAGTGTTAACAGGTTGGGTGAAAAACTGTTTTTT	CAWSVNRLGEKLFF